This T cell receptor (beta chain) was captured in a study of regulatory T cells in long-lasting Graves disease. Whole-study results and caveats: Among the persistent patients, fewer than 3,000 public clonotypes were shared, more than the approximately 960 shared among new patients.

Germline CDR1 is SGDLS and CDR2 is YYNGEE. V was cut by 4 bases and J by 5 bases, with 16 bases left in between. The CDR3 has 14 residues. As to time point: persistent/refractory GD, antithyroid drugs over 5 years with positive TRAb. Extracted RNA from PBMCs served as the source of the TCR library. From each patient, 8 to 10 milliliters of peripheral blood was drawn and collected into an EDTA anticoagulant tube. Both iRepertoire HTBI primers and Arm-PCR of CDR3 regions were used to build the TCR beta libraries. Using its own MiXCR run on the multiplex PCR reads, TCRdb lists one record per CDR3 protein. This table holds some 450,000 distinct CDR3 sequences, around 22% found once. To note about this clonotype: Its antigen is unidentified.

This rearrangement joins TRBV9 to TRBJ2-7; D gene ambiguous. Sequenced here: peripheral blood mononuclear cells (PBMCs), sampled when the disease was refractory, from a patient treated with antithyroid drugs. The receptor comes from a female donor with Graves disease. CDR3 sequence reads: CASSPDPRSHEQYF. The CDR3 DNA reads as TGTGCCAGCAGCCCCGATCCCCGCAGCCACGAGCAGTACTTC.